This record looks at one T cell receptor beta chain sequence and its context. Its antigen is currently unknown. The sample is drawn from a study of cytomegalovirus exposure and HLA in healthy donors. Study information: The Caucasian-associated ancestry cluster held less than 85% of roughly 370 genotyped donors.

The V gene's germline CDR1 is SQVTM and CDR2 ANQGSEA. This CDR3 has 14 amino acids. Trimming shortened V by 4 bases and J by 4 bases, and 17 bases separated the two germline ends. Study results and limitations: Most TCR beta V segments were productive about 90% or about 30% of the time in an earlier analysis.

PCR primers comprised 60 Vbeta and 13 Jbeta primers. In the authors' workflow: An analysis performed later counted 73 million or so unique TCR beta chains (roughly 11 million of them shared). Produced via immunoSEQ multiplex PCR; TCRdb's table is partial and in-frame only. D and trimming come from the DNA, and the V and J calls and clone size come from that table. The listing records approximately 130,000 clones. This clonotype was sampled from a woman aged 55-69 years in good health and CMV-seronegative. The sample consisted of PBMCs. The chain employs TRBV29-1 and TRBJ2-7, with TRBD2 as a possible D gene (7 bases). The chain's CDR3 is CSVVWEGRGYEQYF. As DNA, the CDR3 is TGCAGCGTTGTTTGGGAGGGCAGGGGTTACGAGCAGTACTTC.